The present T cell receptor beta chain was sequenced within a study of blood T cell repertoires in COVID-19. On the study more broadly: Some COVID-19 samples were acute and others convalescent; all came from the United States, Italy and Spain. In each case, the material was cDNA or gDNA derived from T cells, B-cell-depleted T cells, or PBMCs.

Germline CDR1 LNHDA, CDR2 SQIVND (reference sequence). The CDR3 consists of 14 residues. V was clipped by 7 bases and J by 0 bases, with 12 bases between them. In the source study's methods: From reference gene primer amplification, estimates of nucleated cell counts were derived. Sequencing used immunoSEQ multiplex PCR; TCRdb keeps in-frame clones, though not all of them. Clonal size and the V and J genes are those of that table, whereas D and trimming came from the DNA. The repertoire holds 200,000 to 250,000 clones, with roughly 86% as singletons. The Seattle patients, enrolled during active infection, were followed longitudinally.

Sequenced: peripheral blood. This clonotype was sampled from a woman of 80 years or more with COVID-19, enrolled during active disease. The chain employs TRBV19 and TRBJ1-2, with D possibly TRBD1 on 5 matching bases. The CDR3 loop reads CASNSGLTNYGYTF. DNA of the CDR3: TGTGCCAGTAACTCGGGACTTACTAACTATGGCTACACCTTC.